The next 6 T cell receptor beta chains were all read from a single sample in a study of Graves' ophthalmopathy and Graves' hyperthyroidism. Researchers took RNA transcripts and amplified TCR beta CDR3 regions from them. RT-PCR was first run with HTBI primers, then multiplex PCR in a second round. One entry per CDR3 protein results from TCRdb running MiXCR on the multiplex PCR reads. The table lists a few hundred thousand distinct CDR3 sequences, 15% to 20% of them singletons. Sequencing was done on a sample of peripheral blood. Every receptor here comes from an adult woman with stable Graves' hyperthyroidism.

The table lists this clonotype with a few counts. This CDR3 is CASSLVRGRITEAFF. The CDR3 DNA reads as TGTGCCAGCAGCTTAGTAAGGGGGAGGATCACTGAAGCTTTCTTT. V is TRBV11-2 and J is TRBJ1-1, with a weak D call TRBD1 (6 bases). The V end was cut by 1 base, the J end by 4 bases, with 13 bases between. Germline values: CDR1 SGHAT, CDR2 FQNNGV. This CDR3 is built from 15 residues.

This clonotype has ten or more counts. The chain is built from TRBV28 and TRBJ2-5; 8 bases align to TRBD2. In germline, CDR1 is MDHEN, CDR2 SYDVKM. J was trimmed by 2 bases and V by 2 bases; bases with no gene match: 4. CDR3 length: 15 residues. The CDR3 DNA follows: TGTGCCAGCAGTTTACTAGCGGGTGATCAAGAGACCCAGTACTTC. Its translation is CASSLLAGDQETQYF.

The genes are TRBV19 and TRBJ2-2; D is undetermined. With 6 bases removed from V and 0 bases from J, the gap between germline ends came to 11 bases. Germline V CDR1 and CDR2: LNHDA, SQIVND (reference sequence). CDR3 length: 15 residues. The CDR3 coding sequence is TGTGCCAGTAGCCTCGAAACATCGAACACCGGGGAGCTGTTTTTT. Protein product: CASSLETSNTGELFF.

This rearrangement joins TRBV7-9 to TRBJ1-3; D not certain. The CDR3 has 15 amino acids. Trimming cost V 1 base and J 4 bases, with 11 bases left between them. From germline, CDR1 is SEHNR and CDR2 FQNEAQ (reference sequence). CDR3 in DNA: TGTGCCAGCAGCTTAGGCGCCCGGGGAGGAAACACCATATATTTT. It translates to CASSLGARGGNTIYF.

This clonotype was seen many times. The rearrangement joins TRBV5-8 to TRBJ1-2, with unresolved D. Germline V gene sequence: CDR1 SGHTS, CDR2 YDEGEE. Trimming left V 0 bases short and J 3 bases short, with 12 bases between. The CDR3 sequence is 15 residues long. The CDR3 sequence is CASSLGEGRDYGYTF. CDR3 DNA sequence: TGTGCCAGCAGCTTGGGGGAAGGGAGAGACTATGGCTACACCTTC.

Of note for this clonotype: A read error may explain this, as a much larger clone is one base away. The chain uses TRBV20-1 and TRBJ2-7, with D tentatively TRBD1 (6 bases). The CDR3 is 11 residues long. Germline V gene sequence: CDR1 DFQATT, CDR2 SNEGSKA (reference sequence). V lost 6 bases and J lost 7, with 13 bases in between. The CDR3 loop is CSAVTGFEQYF. The CDR3 DNA is TGCAGTGCCGTTACAGGGTTTGAGCAGTACTTC.